The clone carrying this T cell receptor (beta chain) qualifies as medium-sized. Its matching antigen is unknown. This entry comes from a study of metastatic and nonmetastatic thyroid tumors. Looking at the study overall: Repertoires from blood and tumor or nodule tissue of malignant and benign thyroid patients were compared. General study findings and limits: Malignant thyroid tumors reportedly had TCR beta diversity that was significantly higher than in benign nodules, in blood and tumor.

The V and J ends lost 0 bases and 1 base respectively, with 11 bases between them. In germline, CDR1 is SGHRS, CDR2 YFSETQ. The CDR3 loop spans 16 amino acids. Among the patients, none had received any treatment before thyroid surgery. Using MiXCR, TCRdb re-called clones from the PCR reads. The sample yields several thousand clones, more than 3% seen once. The sample comprised tumor tissue. The genes are TRBV5-1 and TRBJ1-3; D perhaps matches TRBD1 (5 bases). This TCR came from a female donor with papillary thyroid cancer or a benign thyroid nodule (not recorded which). Some clones in this sample may be carry-over from other donors' samples. CDR3 nucleotide sequence: TGCGCCAGCAGCTTGGTCGGGGCTTTTTCTGGAAACACCATATATTTT. Translated: CASSLVGAFSGNTIYF.